Presented here are 7 T cell receptor beta chains from one specimen sequenced in a study of CD8+CD57+ T cells in acquired aplastic anemia. Genomic DNA templated the TCR beta VDJ and CDR3 profiling. Via MiXCR, TCRdb re-called the reads, giving one row per CDR3 protein. The data hold about 58,000 distinct CDR3 sequences, with approximately 50% observed a single time. CD8+CD57+ cell expansion had been shown by flow cytometry in patients chosen for sequencing. The source material was sorted CD4+, CD8+, or CD8+CD57+ T cells (not recorded which) from PBMCs. The receptors come from a human donor with aplastic anemia.

This clonotype was seen a few times. This chain joins TRBV2 and TRBJ2-2; D is possibly TRBD2 (5 bases). In germline, CDR1 is SNHLY, CDR2 FYNNEI. The CDR3 consists of 13 residues. Trimming took 10 bases from V and 5 from J, leaving 14 bases between them. For the CDR3, the DNA is TGTGCCAAATCTAGCAGTCGGACCGGGGAGCTGTTTTTT. This codes for CAKSSSRTGELFF.

By sample fraction, this clonotype is medium-sized. This rearrangement joins TRBV2 to TRBJ1-5, with 7 bases lining up with TRBD1. This CDR3 is built from 13 residues. Germline CDR1 and CDR2: SNHLY and FYNNEI. V lost 10 bases and J lost 7; bases outside the gene matches: 10. The CDR3 DNA reads as TGTGCCAACTGGGACAGAAGGAGGCAGCCCCAGCATTTT. This translates into CANWDRRRQPQHF.

This clonotype was found a few times. The gene calls are TRBV20-1 and TRBJ1-2; the D gene is possibly TRBD1 (6 bases). V lost 3 bases and J lost 7, with 15 bases in between. The germline gives CDR1 DFQATT, CDR2 SNEGSKA (reference sequence). The CDR3 totals 13 residues. The CDR3 protein is CSASSTGTGGYTF. In nucleotides, the CDR3 is TGCAGTGCTAGTTCTACAGGGACGGGTGGCTACACCTTC.

The chain's CDR3 is CASRRTGNTEAFF. CDR3 coding DNA: TGTGCCAGCAGACGGACAGGTAACACTGAAGCTTTCTTT. The chain has TRBV12-3 or TRBV12-4 and TRBJ1-1; TRBD1 matches at 7 bases. Germline trimming cut 6 bases from V and 2 bases from J; bases unmatched to any gene: 3. This CDR3 has 13 residues.

The chain employs TRBV27 and TRBJ1-2; D perhaps matches TRBD1 (6 bases). In germline, CDR1 is MNHEY, CDR2 SMNVEV (reference sequence). The CDR3 length is 14 residues. Trimming took 4 bases from V and 7 from J, leaving 16 bases between them. The CDR3 loop reads CASSSGGGVGGYTF. Here the CDR3 DNA reads TGTGCCAGCAGTTCTGGGGGGGGCGTAGGTGGCTACACCTTC.

V is TRBV7-3 and J is TRBJ2-7; TRBD1 matches at 7 bases. Germline V gene data show CDR1 as SGHTA and CDR2 as FQGTGA. This CDR3 comprises 13 residues. The junction had 3 bases not matched to a gene; V was cut back by 5 bases and J by 2 bases. CDR3 loop: CASSRDRTYEQYF. Written as DNA, the CDR3 is TGTGCCAGCAGCCGGGACAGAACCTACGAGCAGTACTTC.

This clonotype was observed at least ten times. The CDR3 spells CASSWGYEQFF. CDR3 coding DNA: TGTGCCAGCAGTTGGGGTTATGAGCAGTTCTTC. The chain recombines TRBV12-3 or TRBV12-4 with TRBJ2-1; D remains unclear. The CDR3 length is 11 residues. V shed 4 bases and J shed 8 bases, with 6 bases lying between them.